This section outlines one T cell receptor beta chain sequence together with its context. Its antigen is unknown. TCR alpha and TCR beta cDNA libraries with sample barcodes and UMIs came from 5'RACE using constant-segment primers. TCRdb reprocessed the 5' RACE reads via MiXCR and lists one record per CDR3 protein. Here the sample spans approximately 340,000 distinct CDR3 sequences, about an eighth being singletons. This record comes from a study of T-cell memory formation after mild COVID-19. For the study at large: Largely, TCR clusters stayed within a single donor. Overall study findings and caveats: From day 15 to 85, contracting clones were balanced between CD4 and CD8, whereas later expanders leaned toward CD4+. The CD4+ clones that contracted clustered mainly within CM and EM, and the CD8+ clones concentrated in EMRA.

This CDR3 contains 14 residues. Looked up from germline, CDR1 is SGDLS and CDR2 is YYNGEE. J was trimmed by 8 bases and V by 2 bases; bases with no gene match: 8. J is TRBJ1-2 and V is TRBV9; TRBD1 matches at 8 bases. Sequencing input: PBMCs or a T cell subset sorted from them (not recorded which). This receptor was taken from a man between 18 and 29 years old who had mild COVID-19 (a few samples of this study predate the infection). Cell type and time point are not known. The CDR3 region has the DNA TGTGCCAGCAGCGTTGGGCAGGGGGCACGAGGCTACACCTTC. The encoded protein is CASSVGQGARGYTF.